This TCR beta chain was observed in a study of blood T cell repertoires in COVID-19. The assay was immunoSEQ multiplex PCR, and TCRdb's table has in-frame clones only and misses some. This table holds 200,000 to 250,000 clones, about 90% found once. Germline V gene data show CDR1 as SQVTM and CDR2 as ANQGSEA. The CDR3 extends over 13 amino acids. The ends lost 7 bases at V and 5 bases at J; junction bases unmatched: 9. The chain recombines TRBV29-1 with TRBJ1-1; 8 bases align to TRBD1. The receptor was derived from a man younger than 45 with COVID-19, enrolled during active disease. Sequenced sample: peripheral blood. CDR3 sequence reads: CSADRDRLTEAFF. The CDR3, as DNA: TGCAGCGCGGACAGGGATCGTTTGACTGAAGCTTTCTTT.